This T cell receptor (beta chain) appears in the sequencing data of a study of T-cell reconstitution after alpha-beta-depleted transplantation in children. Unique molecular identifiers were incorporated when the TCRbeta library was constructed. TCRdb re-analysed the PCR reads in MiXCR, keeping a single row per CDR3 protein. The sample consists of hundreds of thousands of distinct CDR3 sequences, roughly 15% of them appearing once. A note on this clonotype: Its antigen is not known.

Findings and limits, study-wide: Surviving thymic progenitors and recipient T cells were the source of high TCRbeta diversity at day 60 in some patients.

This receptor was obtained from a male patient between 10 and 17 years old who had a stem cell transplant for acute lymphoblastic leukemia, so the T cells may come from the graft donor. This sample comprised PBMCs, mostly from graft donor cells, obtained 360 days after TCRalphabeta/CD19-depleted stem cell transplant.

CDR3 sequence (DNA): TGCAGTGCTAGAGATCGGGTAGAGCAGTTCTTC. It is translated as CSARDRVEQFF. The chain joins TRBV20-1 to TRBJ2-1, with D uncertain. The CDR3 is 11 amino acids. With 0 bases removed from V and 10 bases from J, the gap between germline ends came to 7 bases. Germline V gene lookup returns CDR1 DFQATT and CDR2 SNEGSKA (reference sequence).